Below, one T cell receptor beta chain is given with its context. Losses at the gene ends were 4 bases for V and 6 bases for J; bases not matched to a gene: 11. This CDR3 spans 17 amino acids. Germline loops: CDR1 SGHTA, CDR2 FQGTGA. Only in-frame clones appear in the TCRdb table, and some are missing; sequencing was by immunoSEQ multiplex PCR. In the table there are approximately 100,000 clones, 88% of which are singletons. These data come from a study of control samples from healthy donors and cancer patients. The rearrangement uses TRBV7-3 and TRBJ2-1; 11 bases align to TRBD2. Sequences were obtained from blood. This receptor was taken from a man aged 25 to 45 in good health. The CDR3 nucleotides read TGTGCCAGCAGCTCACTTAGCGGGAGGGCCCGGGGCAATGAGCAGTTCTTC. This encodes CASSSLSGRARGNEQFF.